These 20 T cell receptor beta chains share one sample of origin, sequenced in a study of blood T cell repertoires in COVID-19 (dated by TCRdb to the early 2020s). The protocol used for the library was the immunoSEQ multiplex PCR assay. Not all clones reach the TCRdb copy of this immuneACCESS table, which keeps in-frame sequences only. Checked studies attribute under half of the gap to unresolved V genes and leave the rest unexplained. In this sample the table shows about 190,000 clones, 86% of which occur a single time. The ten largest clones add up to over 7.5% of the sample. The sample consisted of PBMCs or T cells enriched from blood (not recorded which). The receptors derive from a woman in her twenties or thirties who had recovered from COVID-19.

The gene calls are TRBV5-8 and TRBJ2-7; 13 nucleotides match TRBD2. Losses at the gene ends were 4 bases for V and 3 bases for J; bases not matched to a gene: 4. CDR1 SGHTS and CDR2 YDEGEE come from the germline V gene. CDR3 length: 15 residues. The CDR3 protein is CASSIRTSGSYEQYF. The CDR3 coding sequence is TGTGCCAGCAGCATAAGGACTAGCGGGAGCTACGAGCAGTACTTC.

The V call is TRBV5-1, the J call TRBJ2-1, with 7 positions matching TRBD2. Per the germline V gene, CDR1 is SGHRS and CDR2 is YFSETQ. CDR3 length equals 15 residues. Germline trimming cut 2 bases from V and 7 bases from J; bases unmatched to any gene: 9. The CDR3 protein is CASSLAGRAENEQFF. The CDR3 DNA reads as TGCGCCAGCAGCTTAGCGGGGAGGGCCGAAAATGAGCAGTTCTTC.

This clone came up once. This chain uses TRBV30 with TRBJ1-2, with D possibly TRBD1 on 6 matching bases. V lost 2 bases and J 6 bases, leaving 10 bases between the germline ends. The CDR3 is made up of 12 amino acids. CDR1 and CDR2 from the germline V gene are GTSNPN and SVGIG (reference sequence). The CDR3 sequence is CAWSRDTNGYTF. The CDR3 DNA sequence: TGTGCCTGGAGTAGGGACACAAATGGCTACACCTTC.

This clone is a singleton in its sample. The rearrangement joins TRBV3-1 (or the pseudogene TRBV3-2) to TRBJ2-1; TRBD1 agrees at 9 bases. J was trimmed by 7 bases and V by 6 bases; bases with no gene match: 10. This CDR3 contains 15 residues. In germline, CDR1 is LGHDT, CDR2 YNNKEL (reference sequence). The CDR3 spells CASSSAGTGRNEQFF. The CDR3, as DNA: TGTGCCAGCAGTTCGGCCGGGACAGGGCGAAATGAGCAGTTCTTC.

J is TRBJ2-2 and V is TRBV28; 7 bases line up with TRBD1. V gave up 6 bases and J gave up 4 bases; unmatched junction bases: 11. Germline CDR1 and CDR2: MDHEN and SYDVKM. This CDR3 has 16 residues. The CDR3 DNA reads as TGTGCCAGCAGGGGACCGACAGGGACGAGCACCGGGGAGCTGTTTTTT. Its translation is CASRGPTGTSTGELFF.

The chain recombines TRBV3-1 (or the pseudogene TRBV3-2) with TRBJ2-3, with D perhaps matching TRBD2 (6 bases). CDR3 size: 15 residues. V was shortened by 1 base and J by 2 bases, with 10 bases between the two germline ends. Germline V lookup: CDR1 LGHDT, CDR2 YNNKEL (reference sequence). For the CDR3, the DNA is TGTGCCAGCAGCCAAGGAACTAGCTTCACAGATACGCAGTATTTT. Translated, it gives CASSQGTSFTDTQYF.

Here the CDR3 DNA reads TGCGCCAGCAGCCCCCCCGTGACAGGGGGAAGCAATGAGCAGTTCTTC. This sequence encodes CASSPPVTGGSNEQFF. The chain has TRBV5-1 and TRBJ2-1; 9 bases line up with TRBD1. CDR3 length: 16 residues. With V trimmed by 4 bases and J by 6 bases, 11 bases remained unmatched. Germline CDR1 and CDR2: SGHRS and YFSETQ.

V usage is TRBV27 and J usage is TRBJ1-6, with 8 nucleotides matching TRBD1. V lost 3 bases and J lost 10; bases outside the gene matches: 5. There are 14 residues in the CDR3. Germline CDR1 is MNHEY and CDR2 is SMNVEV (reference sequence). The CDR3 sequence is CASSFGTGGSPLHF. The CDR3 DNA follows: TGTGCCAGCAGTTTTGGGACAGGCGGCTCACCCCTCCACTTT.

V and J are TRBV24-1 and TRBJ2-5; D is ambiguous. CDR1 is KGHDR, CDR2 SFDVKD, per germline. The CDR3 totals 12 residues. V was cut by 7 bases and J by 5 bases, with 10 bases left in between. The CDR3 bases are TGTGCCACCAGAGACTCTTCCGAGACCCAGTACTTC. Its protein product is CATRDSSETQYF.

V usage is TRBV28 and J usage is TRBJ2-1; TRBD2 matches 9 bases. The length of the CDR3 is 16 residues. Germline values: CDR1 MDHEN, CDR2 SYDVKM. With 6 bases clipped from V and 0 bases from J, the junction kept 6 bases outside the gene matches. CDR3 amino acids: CASSLSGRRSYNEQFF. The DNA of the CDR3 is TGTGCCAGCAGCCTGAGCGGGAGGCGCTCCTACAATGAGCAGTTCTTC.

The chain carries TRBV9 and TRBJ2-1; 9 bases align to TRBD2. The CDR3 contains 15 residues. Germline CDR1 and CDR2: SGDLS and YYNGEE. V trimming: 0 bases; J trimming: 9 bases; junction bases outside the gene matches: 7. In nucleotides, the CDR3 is TGTGCCAGCAGCGTAGGCTGGCGGGAGGGCCTTGAGCAGTTCTTC. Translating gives CASSVGWREGLEQFF.

CDR3 amino acids: CASSLGGQYEQYF. CDR3 nucleotides: TGTGCCAGCAGCTTAGGGGGGCAGTACGAGCAGTACTTC. The rearrangement links TRBV7-2 to TRBJ2-7; TRBD1 might be the D (6 bases). The CDR3 contains 13 residues. V lost 1 base and J 4 bases, leaving 8 bases between the germline ends. CDR1 and CDR2 (germline): SGHTA, FQGNSA.

DNA of the CDR3: TGTGCCGGGGAGGGGGTACCGAGGAACAATGAGCAGTTCTTC. This sequence encodes CAGEGVPRNNEQFF. The rearrangement links TRBV7-9 to TRBJ2-1; perhaps TRBD2 as D (7 bases). CDR3 size: 14 residues. The germline V gene encodes CDR1 SEHNR and CDR2 FQNEAQ (reference sequence). The V and J ends lost 11 bases and 5 bases respectively, with 19 bases between them.

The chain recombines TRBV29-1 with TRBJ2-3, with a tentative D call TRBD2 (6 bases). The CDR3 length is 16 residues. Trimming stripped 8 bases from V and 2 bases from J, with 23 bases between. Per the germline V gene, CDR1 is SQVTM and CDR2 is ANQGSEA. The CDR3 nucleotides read TGCAGCACCCTTAAAGGAACCCCGGGAGACACAGATACGCAGTATTTT. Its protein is CSTLKGTPGDTDTQYF.

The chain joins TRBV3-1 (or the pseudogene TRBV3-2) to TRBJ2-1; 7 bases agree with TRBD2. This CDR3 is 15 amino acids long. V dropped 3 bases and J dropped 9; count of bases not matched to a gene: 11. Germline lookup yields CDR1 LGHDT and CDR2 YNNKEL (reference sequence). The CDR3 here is CASSQGLHDSGEQFF. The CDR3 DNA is TGTGCCAGCAGCCAGGGACTACATGACAGCGGTGAGCAGTTCTTC.

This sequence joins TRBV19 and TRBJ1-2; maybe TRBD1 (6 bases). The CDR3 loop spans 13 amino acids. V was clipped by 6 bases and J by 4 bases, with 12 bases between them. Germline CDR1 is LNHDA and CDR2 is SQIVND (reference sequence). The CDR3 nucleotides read TGTGCCAGTAGGCCAGGACAGACCTATGGCTACACCTTC. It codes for CASRPGQTYGYTF.

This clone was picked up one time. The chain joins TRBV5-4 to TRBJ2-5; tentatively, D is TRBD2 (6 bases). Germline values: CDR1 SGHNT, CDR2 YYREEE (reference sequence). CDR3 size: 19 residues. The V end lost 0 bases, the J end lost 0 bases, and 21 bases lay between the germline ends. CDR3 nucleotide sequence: TGTGCCAGCAGCTTGGCCGAGTTGTATACTAGCTGGTACCAAGAGACCCAGTACTTC. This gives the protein CASSLAELYTSWYQETQYF.

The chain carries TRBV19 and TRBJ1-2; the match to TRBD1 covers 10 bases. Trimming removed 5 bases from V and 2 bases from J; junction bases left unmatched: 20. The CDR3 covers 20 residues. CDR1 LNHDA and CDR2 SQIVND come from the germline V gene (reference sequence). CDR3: CASSPRTGGFTRSINYGYTF. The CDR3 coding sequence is TGTGCCAGTAGTCCGCGGACAGGGGGTTTCACTCGGTCGATAAACTATGGCTACACCTTC.

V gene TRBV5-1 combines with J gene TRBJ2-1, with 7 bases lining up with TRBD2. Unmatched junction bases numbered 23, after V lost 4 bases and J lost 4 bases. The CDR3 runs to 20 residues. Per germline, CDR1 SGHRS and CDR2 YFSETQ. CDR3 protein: CASSRTRVAGAKPPYNEQFF. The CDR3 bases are TGCGCCAGCAGCCGGACAAGAGTGGCGGGAGCCAAACCACCTTACAATGAGCAGTTCTTC. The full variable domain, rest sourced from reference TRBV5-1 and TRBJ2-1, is KAGVTQTPRYLIKTRGQQVTLSCSPISGHRSVSWYQQTPGQGLQFLFEYFSETQRNKGNFPGRFSGRQFSNSRSEMNVSTLELGDSALYLCASSRTRVAGAKPPYNEQFFGPGTRLTVL.

Written as DNA, the CDR3 is TGTGCCAGCAGCGAGACAGGGGCCGAGCAGTACTTC. Amino acids: CASSETGAEQYF. V and J are TRBV4-2 and TRBJ2-7; 8 bases are a match to TRBD1. CDR3 size: 12 residues. Trimming at V came to 5 bases and at J to 6 bases, leaving 3 bases not matched to a gene. CDR1 and CDR2 from the germline V gene are LGHNA and YNFKEQ.